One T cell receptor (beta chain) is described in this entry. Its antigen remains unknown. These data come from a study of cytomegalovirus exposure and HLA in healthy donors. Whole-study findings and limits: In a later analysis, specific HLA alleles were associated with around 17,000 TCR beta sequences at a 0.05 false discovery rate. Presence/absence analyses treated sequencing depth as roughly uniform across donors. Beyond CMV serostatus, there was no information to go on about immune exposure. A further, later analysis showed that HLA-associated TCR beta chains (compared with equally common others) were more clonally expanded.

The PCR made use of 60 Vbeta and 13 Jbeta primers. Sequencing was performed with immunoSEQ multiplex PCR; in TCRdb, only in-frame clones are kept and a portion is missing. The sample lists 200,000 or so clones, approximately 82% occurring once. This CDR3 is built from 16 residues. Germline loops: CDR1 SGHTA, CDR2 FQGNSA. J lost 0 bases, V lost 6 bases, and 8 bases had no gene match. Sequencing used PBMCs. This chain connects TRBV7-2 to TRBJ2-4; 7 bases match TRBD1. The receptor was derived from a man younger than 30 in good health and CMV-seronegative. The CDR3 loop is CASRQGQQLAKNIQYF. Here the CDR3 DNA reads TGTGCCAGCAGGCAGGGACAGCAACTAGCCAAAAACATTCAGTACTTC. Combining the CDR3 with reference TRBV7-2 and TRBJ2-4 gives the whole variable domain GAGVSQSPSNKVTEKGKDVELRCDPISGHTALYWYRQSLGQGLEFLIYFQGNSAPDKSGLPSDRFSAERTGGSVSTLTIQRTQQEDSAVYLCASRQGQQLAKNIQYFGAGTRLSVL.